The clone carrying this T cell receptor (beta chain) has a single count. The PCR made use of 60 Vbeta and 13 Jbeta primers. Only in-frame clones appear in the TCRdb table, and some are missing; sequencing was by immunoSEQ multiplex PCR. The sample contains 150,000 to 200,000 clones, 65% to 70% of which appear only once. The source of the sample is a study of cytomegalovirus exposure and HLA in healthy donors. The J segment lost 8 bases and the V segment lost 3 bases, leaving 5 bases of the junction unmatched. From germline, CDR1 is GTSNPN and CDR2 SVGIG (reference sequence). The CDR3 is made up of 13 amino acids.

The clonotype was recovered from a woman aged 18-35 years in good health and CMV-seropositive. The sample comprised PBMCs. The chain has TRBV30 and TRBJ2-3; 10 bases align to TRBD1. The DNA of the CDR3 is TGTGCCTGGAGGGGACAGGGGCCCGCTACGCAGTATTTT. Protein sequence: CAWRGQGPATQYF.